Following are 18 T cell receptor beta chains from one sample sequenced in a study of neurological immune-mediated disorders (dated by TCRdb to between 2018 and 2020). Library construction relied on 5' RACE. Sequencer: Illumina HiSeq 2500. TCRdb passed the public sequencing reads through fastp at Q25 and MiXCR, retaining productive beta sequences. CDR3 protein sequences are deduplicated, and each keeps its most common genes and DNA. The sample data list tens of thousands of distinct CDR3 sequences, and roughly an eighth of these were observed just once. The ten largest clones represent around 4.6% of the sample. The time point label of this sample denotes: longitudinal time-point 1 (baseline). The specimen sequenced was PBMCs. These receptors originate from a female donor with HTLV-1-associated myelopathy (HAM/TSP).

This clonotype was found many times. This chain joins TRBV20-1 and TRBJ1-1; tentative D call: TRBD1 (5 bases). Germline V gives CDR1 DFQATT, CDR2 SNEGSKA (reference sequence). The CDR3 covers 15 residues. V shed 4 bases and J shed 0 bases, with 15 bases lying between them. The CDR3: CSAIPGGILNTEAFF. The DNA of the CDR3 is TGCAGTGCTATCCCTGGGGGGATACTGAACACTGAAGCTTTCTTT.

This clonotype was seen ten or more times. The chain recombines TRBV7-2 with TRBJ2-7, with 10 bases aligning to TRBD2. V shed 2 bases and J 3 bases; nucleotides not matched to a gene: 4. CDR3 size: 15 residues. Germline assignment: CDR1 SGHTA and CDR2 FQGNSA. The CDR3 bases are TGTGCCAGCAGCTTAAAACTAGCGGGGTACTACGAGCAGTACTTC. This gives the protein CASSLKLAGYYEQYF.

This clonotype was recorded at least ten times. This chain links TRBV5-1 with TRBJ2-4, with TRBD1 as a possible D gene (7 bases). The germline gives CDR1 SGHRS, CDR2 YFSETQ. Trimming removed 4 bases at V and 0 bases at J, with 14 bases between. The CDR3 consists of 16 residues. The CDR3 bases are TGCGCCAGCAGCATCCGACAGGGACTAGCCAAAAACATTCAGTACTTC. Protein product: CASSIRQGLAKNIQYF.

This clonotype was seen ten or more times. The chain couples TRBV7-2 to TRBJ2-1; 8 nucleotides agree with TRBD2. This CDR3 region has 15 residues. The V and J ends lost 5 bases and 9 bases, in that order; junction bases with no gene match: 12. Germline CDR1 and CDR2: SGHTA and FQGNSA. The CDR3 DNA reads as TGTGCCAGCAGCCCCCTGGCGGGGGGCTATGGTGAGCAGTTCTTC. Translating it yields CASSPLAGGYGEQFF.

This CDR3 reads CASSSLKALGLAGGPSAGELFF. The CDR3 bases are TGTGCCAGCAGCTCCTTGAAGGCTCTGGGACTAGCGGGGGGGCCTTCCGCCGGGGAGCTGTTTTTT. The chain is built from TRBV7-9 and TRBJ2-2; 16 bases line up with TRBD2. From germline, CDR1 is SEHNR and CDR2 FQNEAQ (reference sequence). J was trimmed by 6 bases and V by 4 bases; bases with no gene match: 20. This CDR3 comprises 22 residues. The full variable domain, its missing parts supplied by reference TRBV7-9 and TRBJ2-2, is DTGVSQNPRHKITKRGQNVTFRCDPISEHNRLYWYRQTLGQGPEFLTYFQNEAQLEKSRLLSDRFSAERPKGSFSTLEIQRTEQGDSAMYLCASSSLKALGLAGGPSAGELFFGEGSRLTVL.

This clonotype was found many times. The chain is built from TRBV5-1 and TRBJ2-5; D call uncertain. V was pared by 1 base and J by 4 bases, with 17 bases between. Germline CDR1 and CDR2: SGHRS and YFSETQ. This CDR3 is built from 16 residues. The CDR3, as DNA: TGCGCCAGCAGCTTGCGGAGCTCCTTAATGACAGAGACCCAGTACTTC. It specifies CASSLRSSLMTETQYF.

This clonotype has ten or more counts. This CDR3 reads CASSHPYTDTQYF. The CDR3 region has the DNA TGTGCCAGCAGCCATCCGTACACAGATACGCAGTATTTT. The chain is built from TRBV6-1 and TRBJ2-3; D uncertain. CDR1 and CDR2 from the germline V gene are MNHNS and SASEGT. This CDR3 has 13 residues. V lost 6 bases, J lost 2 bases, and 9 bases lay in between.

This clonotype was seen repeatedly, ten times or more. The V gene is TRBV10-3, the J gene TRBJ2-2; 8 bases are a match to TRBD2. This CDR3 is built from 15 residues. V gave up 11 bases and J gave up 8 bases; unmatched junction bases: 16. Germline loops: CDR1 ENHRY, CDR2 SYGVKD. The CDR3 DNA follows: TGTGCCGCTACCCCGGTGTCAGCGGGGGAGGGGGAGCTGTTTTTT. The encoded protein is CAATPVSAGEGELFF.

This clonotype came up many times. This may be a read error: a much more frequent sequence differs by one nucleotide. The CDR3 DNA follows: TGTGCCAGCAGCGACAGGGTCAATGAGCAGTTCTTC. Encoded protein: CASSDRVNEQFF. V gene TRBV6-5 combines with J gene TRBJ2-1; TRBD1 agrees at 7 bases. This CDR3 comprises 12 residues. Germline V gives CDR1 MNHEY, CDR2 SVGAGI. Trimming at V came to 6 bases and at J to 6 bases, leaving 2 bases not matched to a gene.

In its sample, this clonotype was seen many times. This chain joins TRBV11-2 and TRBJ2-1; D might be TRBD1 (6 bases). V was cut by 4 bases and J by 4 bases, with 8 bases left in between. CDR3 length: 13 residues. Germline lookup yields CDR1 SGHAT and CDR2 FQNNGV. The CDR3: CASSWTDYNEQFF. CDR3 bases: TGTGCCAGCAGCTGGACAGATTACAATGAGCAGTTCTTC.

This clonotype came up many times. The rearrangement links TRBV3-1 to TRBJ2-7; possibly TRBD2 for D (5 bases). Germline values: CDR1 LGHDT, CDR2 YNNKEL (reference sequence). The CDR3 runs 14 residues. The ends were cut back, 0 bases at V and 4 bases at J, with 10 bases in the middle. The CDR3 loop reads CASSQERGPYEQYF. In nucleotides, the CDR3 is TGTGCCAGCAGCCAAGAACGGGGTCCATACGAGCAGTACTTC.

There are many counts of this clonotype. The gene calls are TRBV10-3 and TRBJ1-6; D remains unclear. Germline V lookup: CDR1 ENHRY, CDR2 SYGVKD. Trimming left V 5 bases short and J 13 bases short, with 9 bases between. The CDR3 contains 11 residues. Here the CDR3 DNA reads TGTGCCATCAGTCTCCCCGGTCCCCTCCACTTT. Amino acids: CAISLPGPLHF.

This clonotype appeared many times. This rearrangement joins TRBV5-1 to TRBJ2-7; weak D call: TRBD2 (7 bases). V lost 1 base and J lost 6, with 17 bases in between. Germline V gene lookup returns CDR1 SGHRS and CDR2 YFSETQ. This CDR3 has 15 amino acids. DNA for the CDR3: TGCGCCAGCAGCTTGAGTGTCGGGGGGCCCTCCGAGCAGTACTTC. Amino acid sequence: CASSLSVGGPSEQYF.

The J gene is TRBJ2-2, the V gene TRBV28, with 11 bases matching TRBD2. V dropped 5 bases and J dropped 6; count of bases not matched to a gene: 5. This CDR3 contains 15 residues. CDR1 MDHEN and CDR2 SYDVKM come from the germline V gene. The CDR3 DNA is TGTGCCAGCAGTAGACTTAGCGGGGGGGCCGGGGAGCTGTTTTTT. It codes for CASSRLSGGAGELFF.

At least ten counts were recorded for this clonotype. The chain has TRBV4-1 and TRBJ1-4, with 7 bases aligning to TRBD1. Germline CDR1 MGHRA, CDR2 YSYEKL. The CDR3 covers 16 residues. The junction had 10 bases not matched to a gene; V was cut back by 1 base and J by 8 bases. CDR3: CASSQVFRGVGEKLFF. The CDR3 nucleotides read TGCGCCAGCAGCCAAGTGTTCAGGGGGGTAGGAGAAAAACTGTTTTTT.

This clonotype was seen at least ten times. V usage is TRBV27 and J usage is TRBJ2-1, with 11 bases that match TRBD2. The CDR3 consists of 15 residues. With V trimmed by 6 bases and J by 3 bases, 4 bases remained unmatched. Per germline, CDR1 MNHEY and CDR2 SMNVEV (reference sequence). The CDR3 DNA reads TGTGCCAGCAGGGTGGGGACTAGCGGCTACAATGAGCAGTTCTTC. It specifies CASRVGTSGYNEQFF.

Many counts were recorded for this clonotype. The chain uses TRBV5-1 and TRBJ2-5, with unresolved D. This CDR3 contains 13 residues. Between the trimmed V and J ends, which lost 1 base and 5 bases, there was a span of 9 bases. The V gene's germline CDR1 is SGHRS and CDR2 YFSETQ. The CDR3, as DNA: TGCGCCAGCAGCTTGTCCCCCCCCGAGACCCAGTACTTC. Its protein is CASSLSPPETQYF.

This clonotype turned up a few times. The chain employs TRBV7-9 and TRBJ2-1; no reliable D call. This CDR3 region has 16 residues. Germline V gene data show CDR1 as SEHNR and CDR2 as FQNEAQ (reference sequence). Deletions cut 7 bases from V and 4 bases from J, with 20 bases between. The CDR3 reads CASNHPADRSYNEQFF. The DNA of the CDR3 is TGTGCCAGCAACCACCCCGCGGACCGATCTTACAATGAGCAGTTCTTC.